This is a list of T cell receptor beta chains from one sample in a study of blood T cells in healthy people across ages. MiXCR, applied by TCRdb to the 5' RACE reads, yields one record per CDR3 protein. The table includes approximately 360,000 distinct CDR3 sequences, more than 45% detected once. Sample: blood. The source of these receptors is a man between 60 and 75 years old in good health. Each CDR3 is given with its conserved first and last residue. D genes are given only for firm matches. Part of the rows lack a size; the others show once, few, many or a class for expanded clones.

J,V,D,size,length,DNA,CDR3
TRBJ1-1,TRBV20-1,-,many,10,TGCAGTGCCCTTGACACTGAAGCTTTCTTT,CSALDTEAFF
TRBJ2-7,TRBV6-2/TRBV6-3,TRBD2,-,14,TGTGCCCTCAAGGGTAGCGGGAGCTCCTACGAGCAGTACTTC,CALKGSGSSYEQYF
TRBJ2-3,TRBV7-9,-,-,16,TGTGCCAGCAGCTTATCCGCAGGGACGGACACAGATACGCAGTATTTT,CASSLSAGTDTDTQYF
TRBJ2-6,TRBV11-2,-,-,16,TGTGCCAGCAGCTGGAGGGGGCGCGGTGGGGCCAACGTCCTGACTTTC,CASSWRGRGGANVLTF
TRBJ1-4,TRBV7-2,-,-,12,TGTGCCAGCAGCTTAATGGGTGAAAAACTGTTTTTT,CASSLMGEKLFF
TRBJ2-7,TRBV7-9,-,-,14,TGTGCCAGCAGACCCCGGGACAACTCCTACGAGCAGTACTTC,CASRPRDNSYEQYF
TRBJ2-3,TRBV20-1,-,few,16,TGCAGTGCTAGAGCGTCTAGCGCCCGTGACGCAGATACGCAGTATTTT,CSARASSARDADTQYF
TRBJ1-1,TRBV20-1,TRBD1,-,17,TGCAGTGCTCCCTCCCGGGACAGGGTATTTCGGAACACTGAAGCTTTCTTT,CSAPSRDRVFRNTEAFF
TRBJ1-2,TRBV29-1,TRBD1,-,13,TGCAGCGTGGAGACAGGGGACAACTATGGCTACACCTTC,CSVETGDNYGYTF
TRBJ2-1,TRBV7-2,-,-,15,TGTGCCAGCAGCTTAGCGCAGGGGTCCTACAATGAGCAGTTCTTC,CASSLAQGSYNEQFF
TRBJ1-5,TRBV29-1,-,-,14,TGCAGCGCTACACTACGGAATAGCAATCAGCCCCAGCATTTT,CSATLRNSNQPQHF
TRBJ2-6,TRBV20-1,-,-,16,TGCAGTGCTAGAGAGGGACGGAGCTCTGGGGCCAACGTCCTGACTTTC,CSAREGRSSGANVLTF
TRBJ1-4,TRBV4-2,-,-,14,TGTGTCAGCAGCCCGACGAGGGGTGGGTTAGGACTGTTTTTT,CVSSPTRGGLGLFF
TRBJ2-7,TRBV20-1,TRBD1,-,15,TGCAGTGCTAGAGCCAGACAGGGTAACTCCTACGAGCAGTACTTC,CSARARQGNSYEQYF
TRBJ2-3,TRBV7-9,-,many,13,TGTGCCAGCAGCTTGCAGAGCACAGATACGCAGTATTTT,CASSLQSTDTQYF
TRBJ2-7,TRBV27,TRBD1,-,13,TGTGCCAGCAGTTTTGGGACAGGGGACGAGCAGTACTTC,CASSFGTGDEQYF
TRBJ2-5,TRBV20-1,TRBD2,-,14,TGCAGTGGGACGCGGGGGTCGGGTAAAGAGACCCAGTACTTC,CSGTRGSGKETQYF
TRBJ2-5,TRBV5-1,TRBD1,-,15,TGCGCCAGCAGCTTGCAACCAGGACAGGAAGAGACCCAGTACTTC,CASSLQPGQEETQYF
TRBJ2-3,TRBV20-1,TRBD2,-,15,TGCAGTGCTACGGAAGCTAGCGGGAGCACAGATACGCAGTATTTT,CSATEASGSTDTQYF
TRBJ2-1,TRBV7-2,-,few,15,TGTGCCAGCAGCTTAAGGGGTAGGGTCTACAATGAGCAGTTCTTC,CASSLRGRVYNEQFF
TRBJ2-7,TRBV18,TRBD1,-,15,TGTGCCAGCTCACCACGAGGGACAGGGACATGGGAGCAGTACTTC,CASSPRGTGTWEQYF
TRBJ2-6,TRBV6-5,-,-,13,TGTGCCTGCAGTTACGGAGGGGCCAACGTCCTGACTTTC,CACSYGGANVLTF
TRBJ2-1,TRBV15,TRBD1,-,16,TGTGCCACCAGCAGAGGACGGGACAGTGCCTACAATGAGCAGTTCTTC,CATSRGRDSAYNEQFF
TRBJ2-7,TRBV5-1,TRBD1,-,16,TGCGCCAGCAGCTTTTACCGGGACAGCAGCTCCTACGAGCAGTACTTC,CASSFYRDSSSYEQYF